The 7 T cell receptor beta chains presented below share a single source sample, sequenced in a study of tumor-infiltrating lymphocytes in primary liver carcinoma. Researchers generated TCR beta cDNA from 500 to 600 ng of total RNA, relying on a constant-region primer. Slightly modified ARM-PCR served as the procedure for the TCR beta libraries. These libraries came from three rounds of nested multiplex PCR. Running 10 cycles apiece, the first two PCR rounds relied on TRBV1-TRBV30 forward primers together with a C-beta reverse primer. One entry per CDR3 protein, called by TCRdb with MiXCR from the multiplex PCR reads. The top ten hold 8.4% of the sample, which has roughly 120,000 distinct CDR3 sequences, around 64% seen once. Co-extraction yielded RNA and DNA from roughly 20-30 mg of unsorted bulk tissue. The sample taken for sequencing was liver tumor tissue from sampling region 3. Subset specified: tumor region T3, left-lateral pole. The receptor source for this set is a woman aged 55-69 years with primary liver carcinoma and hepatitis B virus infection.

V gene TRBV28 combines with J gene TRBJ1-1; possible D gene TRBD1, 6 bases. Trimming removed 6 bases at V and 2 bases at J, with 16 bases between. CDR3 length: 15 amino acids. The germline V gene encodes CDR1 MDHEN and CDR2 SYDVKM. CDR3 DNA: TGTGCCAGCAGACGTCCGGGGGCAGGAAACACTGAAGCTTTCTTT. Its translation: CASRRPGAGNTEAFF.

This clonotype was picked up many times. CDR3 coding DNA: TGTGCCAGCAGTCCACCTAGTCGGCTCGGGGAGCTGTTTTTT. The encoded protein is CASSPPSRLGELFF. The V and J genes are TRBV7-8 and TRBJ2-2; no reliable D call. Germline assignment: CDR1 SGHVS and CDR2 FQNEAQ. There are 14 residues in the CDR3. V was pared by 6 bases and J by 7 bases, with 15 bases between.

The rearrangement uses TRBV6-1 and TRBJ2-7, with TRBD2 as a possible D gene (5 bases). The germline CDR1 and CDR2 sequences are MNHNS and SASEGT. The CDR3 totals 16 residues. Trimming stripped 2 bases from V and 8 bases from J, with 22 bases between. CDR3 DNA sequence: TGTGCCAGCAGTGAACGATCGGCGGGCCCTATCTTCAAGCAGTACTTC. Encoded protein: CASSERSAGPIFKQYF.

A note on this clonotype: Here the CDR3 omits its conserved ending phenylalanine or tryptophan, so a read error is the likely source. The chain links TRBV5-1 to TRBJ2-5; D call uncertain. Germline assignment: CDR1 SGHRS and CDR2 YFSETQ. V was pared by 0 bases and J by 3 bases, with 6 bases between. CDR3 length: 13 amino acids. CDR3 region: CASSLGMEETQYI. The CDR3 DNA reads as TGCGCCAGCAGCTTGGGGATGGAAGAGACCCAGTACATC.

This clonotype was seen once. At one boundary the junction diverges from the germline segment, which might be a read error. This rearrangement joins TRBV29-1 to TRBJ2-7, with 10 positions matching TRBD2. The V gene's germline CDR1 is SQVTM and CDR2 ANQGSEA. CDR3 length: 13 amino acids. The CDR3 region has the DNA TGCAGCGTTGGGACTAGCGGACCGCACGAGCAGCGCTTC. Its protein product is CSVGTSGPHEQRF.

The rearrangement uses TRBV6-5 and TRBJ2-7; D unresolved. In germline, CDR1 is MNHEY, CDR2 SVGAGI. This CDR3 contains 16 residues. Trimming took 4 bases from V and 5 from J, leaving 21 bases between them. The CDR3 DNA sequence: TGTGCCAGCAGTTCCCCGAGTAAGGGCAGCCGCCACGAGCAGTACTTC. Translated: CASSSPSKGSRHEQYF.

This clonotype is labeled as medium-sized. This chain uses TRBV29-1 with TRBJ1-5; D gene ambiguous. The CDR3 runs 13 residues. V dropped 3 bases and J dropped 7 bases, with 13 bases sitting between them. CDR1 and CDR2 from the germline V gene are SQVTM and ANQGSEA. The CDR3 bases are TGCAGCGTTGAGTGTGCCTCCCGCCAGCCCCAGCATTTT. It encodes CSVECASRQPQHF.